Listed below are T cell receptor beta chains from one sample, sequenced in a study of long-term antiretroviral therapy in people with HIV. Here immunoSEQ multiplex PCR was the method, and the copy in TCRdb shows in-frame clones only, minus some. Of approximately 10,000 clones in the sample, around 84% were seen once. Sequenced material: unsorted PBMCs, taken around 7.5 years after starting antiretroviral therapy. Receptors were obtained from a man aged 45-65 years with HIV. Both conserved end residues are part of each CDR3. Each record gives: CDR3 protein, CDR3 DNA, clone size, D gene, V gene, J gene. A D gene is named only where the DNA matches it firmly. Size tells how often a clone was seen (once, few, many) or the class of an expanded clone, and some rows leave it out.

CASSYSNEQFF	TGTGCCAGCAGTTACTCCAATGAGCAGTTCTTC	NA	NA	TRBV6-5	TRBJ2-1
CASSSDGSSYEQYF	TGTGCCAGCAGTTCGGACGGGAGCTCCTACGAGCAGTACTTC	few	NA	TRBV6-5	TRBJ2-7
CASSTGGDTGELFF	TGTGCCAGCAGTACAGGGGGGGACACCGGGGAGCTGTTTTTT	once	NA	TRBV27	TRBJ2-2
CASSELGWRYSNQPQHF	TGTGCCAGCAGTGAACTGGGATGGAGATATAGCAATCAGCCCCAGCATTTT	NA	NA	TRBV2	TRBJ1-5
CAWEPTGIYGYTF	TGTGCCTGGGAACCGACAGGGATCTATGGCTACACCTTC	NA	TRBD1	TRBV30	TRBJ1-2
CASSPGGVSTEAFF	TGTGCCAGCAGCCCAGGGGGCGTGAGCACTGAAGCTTTCTTT	NA	TRBD1	TRBV9	TRBJ1-1
CAISPEYANTGELFF	TGTGCCATCAGTCCGGAGTACGCGAACACCGGGGAGCTGTTTTTT	NA	NA	TRBV10-3	TRBJ2-2
CASSPGTGVEAFF	TGTGCCAGCAGTCCCGGGACAGGGGTAGAAGCTTTCTTT	few	TRBD1	TRBV27	TRBJ1-1
CASTLGAGLNTEAFF	TGTGCCAGTACCCTGGGGGCAGGGTTAAACACTGAAGCTTTCTTT	NA	NA	TRBV19	TRBJ1-1
CASSQEGTAINQPQHF	TGCGCCAGCAGCCAAGAGGGGACAGCCATCAATCAGCCCCAGCATTTT	once	TRBD1	TRBV4-1	TRBJ1-5
CASSGVLAGGQEQFF	TGCGCCAGCAGCGGGGTACTAGCGGGGGGGCAGGAGCAGTTCTTC	NA	TRBD2	TRBV5-1	TRBJ2-1
CASSTDRVGFDQPQHF	TGTGCCAGTAGTACGGACAGGGTCGGTTTCGATCAGCCCCAGCATTTT	NA	TRBD1	TRBV19	TRBJ1-5
CASSLYRASTDTQYF	TGTGCCAGCAGCTTGTACAGAGCTAGCACAGATACGCAGTATTTT	NA	NA	TRBV5-5	TRBJ2-3
CASSLNRDQPQHF	TGTGCCAGTAGTTTAAACAGGGATCAGCCCCAGCATTTT	NA	NA	TRBV19	TRBJ1-5
CASSLDGGQVEQYF	TGTGCCAGCAGCTTAGATGGTGGACAGGTCGAGCAGTACTTC	NA	TRBD1	TRBV13	TRBJ2-7
CASKVSDGAPADTQYF	TGTGCCAGTAAGGTTTCGGACGGGGCCCCCGCAGATACGCAGTATTTT	NA	NA	TRBV19	TRBJ2-3
CASGRQGGSNYGYTF	TGTGCCAGCGGAAGACAGGGGGGGAGCAACTATGGCTACACCTTC	NA	TRBD1	TRBV2	TRBJ1-2
CASMWGPGELFF	TGTGCCTCTATGTGGGGGCCCGGGGAGCTGTTTTTT	NA	NA	TRBV10-3	TRBJ2-2
CASSQTPGQKNTEAFF	TGTGCCAGCTCACAGACACCGGGACAGAAAAACACTGAAGCTTTCTTT	NA	TRBD1	TRBV18	TRBJ1-1
CASSPSTALSSYNEQFF	TGTGCCAGCAGCCCGTCCACCGCTCTTAGCTCCTACAATGAGCAGTTCTTC	NA	NA	TRBV7-8	TRBJ2-1
CASSLVLLLNTGELFF	TGTGCCAGCAGCTTAGTGTTGCTTCTGAACACCGGGGAGCTGTTTTTT	NA	NA	TRBV11-2	TRBJ2-2
CASSSTPRGAHGYTF	TGTGCCAGCAGCTCCACTCCCCGGGGAGCCCATGGCTACACCTTC	NA	NA	TRBV13	TRBJ1-2
CASSDSGGSTDTQYF	TGTGCCAGCAGTGATAGCGGGGGAAGCACAGATACGCAGTATTTT	NA	TRBD2	TRBV2	TRBJ2-3
CASSGGGTGGFSSYNEQFF	TGTGCCAGCAGCGGGGGGGGGACAGGGGGCTTCAGCTCCTACAATGAGCAGTTCTTC	NA	TRBD1	TRBV6-4	TRBJ2-1
CAWSVLGKSEVFF	TGTGCCTGGAGTGTACTGGGTAAGAGCGAAGTTTTCTTT	NA	NA	TRBV30	TRBJ1-1
CASSSPQGYNEQFF	TGTGCCAGCAGTTCACCACAGGGATACAATGAGCAGTTCTTC	NA	NA	TRBV11-2	TRBJ2-1
CASSSPGLAADETQYF	TGCGCCAGCAGCTCACCGGGACTAGCGGCGGACGAGACCCAGTACTTC	once	TRBD2	TRBV5-1	TRBJ2-5
CASTGTPNTGELFF	TGTGCCAGCACCGGGACGCCGAACACCGGGGAGCTGTTTTTT	NA	NA	TRBV27	TRBJ2-2
CASSPPGQGWGYTF	TGTGCCAGCAGTCCCCCCGGACAGGGATGGGGCTACACCTTC	NA	TRBD1	TRBV27	TRBJ1-2
CASSPGRGANTEAFF	TGTGCCAGCAGTCCTGGGCGGGGGGCAAACACTGAAGCTTTCTTT	NA	NA	TRBV27	TRBJ1-1
CSVTGTTGELFF	TGCAGCGTTACAGGGACCACCGGGGAGCTGTTTTTT	NA	NA	TRBV29-1	TRBJ2-2
CASSLRTGVNTEAFF	TGCGCCAGCAGCTTACGGACAGGGGTGAACACTGAAGCTTTCTTT	NA	TRBD1	TRBV5-1	TRBJ1-1
CASSPFASGGEYNEQFF	TGTGCCAGCAGTCCCTTCGCGAGCGGGGGGGAGTACAATGAGCAGTTCTTC	NA	TRBD2	TRBV27	TRBJ2-1
CASSSGFGNEKLFF	TGTGCCAGCAGTTCGGGATTCGGGAATGAAAAACTGTTTTTT	NA	NA	TRBV6-1	TRBJ1-4
CSAAGWDGTYEQYF	TGCAGCGCCGCCGGCTGGGACGGCACCTACGAGCAGTACTTC	few	NA	TRBV29-1	TRBJ2-7
CASSEANSIYEQYF	TGTGCCAGCAGTGAAGCGAACTCCATATACGAGCAGTACTTC	NA	NA	TRBV6-1	TRBJ2-7
CASSIGAGVGETQYF	TGTGCCAGCAGCATAGGGGCAGGGGTTGGAGAGACCCAGTACTTC	NA	NA	TRBV7-7	TRBJ2-5
CASKGQANPYNEQFF	TGTGCCAGTAAGGGACAGGCCAATCCTTACAATGAGCAGTTCTTC	NA	TRBD1	TRBV19	TRBJ2-1
CASSPKKTREDRVSGNTIYF	TGTGCCAGCAGTCCCAAGAAAACCCGAGAGGACAGGGTCTCTGGAAACACCATATATTTT	few	TRBD1	TRBV27	TRBJ1-3
CASRQTGGEGYGYTF	TGCGCCAGCAGACAAACAGGGGGCGAAGGCTATGGCTACACCTTC	NA	TRBD1	TRBV5-1	TRBJ1-2
CASSHPQGAGTEAFF	TGTGCCAGCAGCCACCCACAGGGGGCAGGGACTGAAGCTTTCTTT	NA	TRBD1	TRBV5-4	TRBJ1-1
CASGPSGGAHEQFF	TGTGCTAGTGGTCCTAGCGGGGGGGCCCATGAGCAGTTCTTC	NA	TRBD2	TRBV12-5	TRBJ2-1
CASTVQGAIYGYTF	TGTGCCAGCACCGTACAGGGGGCCATTTATGGCTACACCTTC	NA	TRBD1	TRBV7-9	TRBJ1-2
CASSPRQGSNQPQHF	TGTGCCAGCAGTCCTCGACAGGGGAGCAATCAGCCCCAGCATTTT	NA	TRBD1	TRBV6-5	TRBJ1-5
CASSWAAENTEAFF	TGTGCCAGCAGTTGGGCGGCAGAAAACACTGAAGCTTTCTTT	NA	NA	TRBV27	TRBJ1-1
CASSRDVYYEQYF	TGTGCCAGCAGCCGCGATGTTTACTACGAGCAGTACTTC	NA	NA	TRBV7-9	TRBJ2-7
CASSVEDSGSTDTQYF	TGTGCCAGCAGCGTAGAGGATAGCGGGAGCACAGATACGCAGTATTTT	NA	TRBD2	TRBV9	TRBJ2-3
CASSRLGEGEQYF	TGCGCCAGCAGCCGCCTCGGGGAGGGCGAGCAGTACTTC	NA	TRBD2	TRBV4-1	TRBJ2-7
CASRYGNYGYTF	TGTGCCAGTCGATATGGTAACTATGGCTACACCTTC	NA	NA	TRBV19	TRBJ1-2
CASSISSGVVTEAFF	TGTGCCAGTAGTATCTCGTCAGGGGTGGTCACTGAAGCTTTCTTT	NA	NA	TRBV19	TRBJ1-1
CASSFGALGGETQYF	TGTGCCAGCAGTTTTGGGGCCTTAGGGGGAGAGACCCAGTACTTC	NA	NA	TRBV27	TRBJ2-5
CASSEVERSNQPQHF	TGTGCCAGCAGTGAGGTGGAGCGTAGCAATCAGCCCCAGCATTTT	few	NA	TRBV2	TRBJ1-5
CASSDPTPGTEAFF	TGCGCCAGCAGCGACCCGACCCCGGGCACTGAAGCTTTCTTT	NA	NA	TRBV5-1	TRBJ1-1
CASRGQHNEKLFF	TGTGCCAGCAGAGGGCAGCATAATGAAAAACTGTTTTTT	NA	NA	TRBV5-6	TRBJ1-4
CASSLGRGLIPLHF	TGTGCCAGCAGCTTGGGGAGGGGGCTGATACCCCTCCACTTT	NA	TRBD1	TRBV5-8	TRBJ1-6
CASSLEGEGDTQYF	TGTGCCAGCAGCTTAGAAGGGGAGGGCGATACGCAGTATTTT	NA	TRBD2	TRBV11-3	TRBJ2-3
CASSLGQGYSGELFF	TGTGCCAGCAGCTTGGGACAGGGTTACTCCGGGGAGCTGTTTTTT	NA	TRBD1	TRBV5-4	TRBJ2-2
CASSQVAGALSYEQYF	TGCGCCAGCAGCCAAGTCGCGGGGGCCCTCTCCTACGAGCAGTACTTC	medium-sized	NA	TRBV4-1	TRBJ2-7
CASSEAAINYGYTF	TGTGCCAGCAGTGAGGCGGCCATTAACTATGGCTACACCTTC	NA	NA	TRBV2	TRBJ1-2